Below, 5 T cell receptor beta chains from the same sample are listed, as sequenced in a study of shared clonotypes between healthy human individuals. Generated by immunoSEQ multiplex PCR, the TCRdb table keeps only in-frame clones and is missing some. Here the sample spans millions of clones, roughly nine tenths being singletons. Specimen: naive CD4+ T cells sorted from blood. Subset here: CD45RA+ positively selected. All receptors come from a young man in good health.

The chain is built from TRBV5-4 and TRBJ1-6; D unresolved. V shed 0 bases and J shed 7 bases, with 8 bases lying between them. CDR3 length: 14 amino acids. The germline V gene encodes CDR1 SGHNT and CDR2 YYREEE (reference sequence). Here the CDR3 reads CASSLAQSNSPLHF. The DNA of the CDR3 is TGTGCCAGCAGCTTGGCACAATCGAATTCACCCCTCCACTTT.

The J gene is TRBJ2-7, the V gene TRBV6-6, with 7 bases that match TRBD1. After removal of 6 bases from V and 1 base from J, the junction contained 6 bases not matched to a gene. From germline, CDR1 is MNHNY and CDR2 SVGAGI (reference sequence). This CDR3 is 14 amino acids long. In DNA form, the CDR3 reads TGTGCCAGCAGATTACTGACAGGGTCCTACGAGCAGTACTTC. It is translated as CASRLLTGSYEQYF.

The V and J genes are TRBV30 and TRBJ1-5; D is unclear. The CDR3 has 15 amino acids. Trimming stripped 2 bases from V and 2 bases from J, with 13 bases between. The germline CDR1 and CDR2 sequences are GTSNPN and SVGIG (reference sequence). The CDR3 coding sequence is TGTGCCTGGAGTCCGCAGTGGTCAGGCAATCAGCCCCAGCATTTT. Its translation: CAWSPQWSGNQPQHF.

The CDR3 DNA sequence: TGTGCCAGCTCACCAACGGGACAGACCTACGAGCAGTACTTC. Translated, it gives CASSPTGQTYEQYF. The chain employs TRBV18 and TRBJ2-7, with 7 bases matching TRBD1. The V gene end was trimmed by 2 bases and the J gene end by 2 bases; junction bases not matched to a gene: 3. The CDR3 has 14 amino acids. Germline values: CDR1 KGHSH, CDR2 LQKENI.

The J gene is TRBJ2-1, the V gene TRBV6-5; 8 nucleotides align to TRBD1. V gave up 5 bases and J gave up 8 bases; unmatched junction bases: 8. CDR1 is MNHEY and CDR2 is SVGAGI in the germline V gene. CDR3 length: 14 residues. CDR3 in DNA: TGTGCCAGCAGTCAGGGGGCGATTGTTTATGAGCAGTTCTTC. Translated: CASSQGAIVYEQFF.